This T cell receptor beta chain was captured in a study of shared clonotypes between healthy human individuals. Per the germline V gene, CDR1 is MGHDK and CDR2 is SYGVNS. This CDR3 is built from 16 residues. Trimming removed 4 bases from V and 1 base from J; junction bases left unmatched: 7. Here immunoSEQ multiplex PCR was the method, and the copy in TCRdb shows in-frame clones only, minus some. The sample has 550,000 to 850,000 clones, roughly two thirds seen once; the top ten hold over 1.5%. The gene calls are TRBV25-1 and TRBJ2-1; 7 nucleotides agree with TRBD1. Sequenced: memory CD4+ T cells sorted from blood. Sample subset: CD45RA-negative fraction. The TCR originated in a woman in her thirties in good health. The CDR3 is CASSGTGLGSYNEQFF. For the CDR3, the DNA is TGTGCCAGCAGTGGGACAGGTCTCGGGTCCTACAATGAGCAGTTCTTC.